A selection of T cell receptor beta chains follows, all from one sample in a study of cytomegalovirus exposure and HLA in healthy donors. Sequenced by immunoSEQ multiplex PCR; TCRdb stores in-frame clones only, minus some. The sample data list roughly 80,000 clones. The specimen was PBMCs. All receptors derive from a man in his fifties or sixties in good health and CMV-seropositive. The CDR3 runs from the conserved cysteine through the conserved F or W. Fields, in order: V gene, J gene, CDR3 length, D gene, CDR3 protein, CDR3 DNA. The D gene is left open where the match is weak.

V: TRBV6-1
J: TRBJ2-2
length: 14
D: NA
CDR3: CASSTTQTAGELFF
DNA: TGTGCCAGCAGTACCACGCAAACGGCCGGGGAGCTGTTTTTT

V: TRBV5-6
J: TRBJ2-7
length: 14
D: TRBD1
CDR3: CASSYLRQGSEQYF
DNA: TGTGCCAGCAGCTATTTGAGACAGGGGAGCGAGCAGTACTTC

V: TRBV5-1
J: TRBJ2-5
length: 15
D: TRBD1
CDR3: CASSLTGTEEETQYF
DNA: TGCGCCAGCAGCTTAACCGGGACAGAGGAGGAGACCCAGTACTTC

V: TRBV19
J: TRBJ1-2
length: 14
D: NA
CDR3: CASSSGLTLYGYTF
DNA: TGTGCCAGTAGTTCCGGACTTACCCTATATGGCTACACCTTC

V: TRBV10-3
J: TRBJ2-2
length: 15
D: NA
CDR3: CAINPGTLNTGELFF
DNA: TGTGCCATCAATCCCGGGACATTGAACACCGGGGAGCTGTTTTTT

V: TRBV7-2
J: TRBJ2-1
length: 16
D: TRBD1
CDR3: CASSLVSTGWDNEQFF
DNA: TGTGCCAGCAGCTTAGTATCGACAGGGTGGGACAATGAGCAGTTCTTC

V: TRBV7-9
J: TRBJ1-2
length: 16
D: NA
CDR3: CASSLGGTTANYGYTF
DNA: TGTGCCAGCAGCTTAGGGGGGACAACCGCTAACTATGGCTACACCTTC

V: TRBV25-1
J: TRBJ1-1
length: 15
D: NA
CDR3: CASSEFKGENTEAFF
DNA: TGTGCCAGCAGTGAATTTAAGGGGGAGAACACTGAAGCTTTCTTT

V: TRBV28
J: TRBJ2-7
length: 14
D: NA
CDR3: CASSLSNRAYEQYF
DNA: TGTGCCAGCAGTTTGTCAAACCGGGCCTACGAGCAGTACTTC

V: TRBV5-1
J: TRBJ1-5
length: 13
D: NA
CDR3: CASSLDGAGPQHF
DNA: TGCGCCAGCAGCTTAGACGGCGCGGGGCCCCAGCATTTT

V: TRBV25-1
J: TRBJ2-1
length: 16
D: NA
CDR3: CASSESWQGPNNEQFF
DNA: TGTGCCAGCAGTGAATCTTGGCAGGGGCCTAACAATGAGCAGTTCTTC

V: TRBV2
J: TRBJ2-1
length: 15
D: TRBD2
CDR3: CASRESGGAYNEQFF
DNA: TGTGCCAGCCGCGAGAGCGGGGGGGCTTACAATGAGCAGTTCTTC

V: TRBV27
J: TRBJ1-5
length: 14
D: NA
CDR3: CASSYHPSNQPQHF
DNA: TGTGCCAGCAGTTATCATCCTAGCAATCAGCCCCAGCATTTT

V: TRBV5-8
J: TRBJ1-2
length: 11
D: TRBD1
CDR3: CAIPRGHGYTF
DNA: TGTGCCATTCCGAGGGGGCATGGCTACACCTTC

V: TRBV6-5
J: TRBJ1-5
length: 15
D: TRBD1
CDR3: CASSPDRASNQPQHF
DNA: TGTGCCAGCAGTCCCGACAGGGCAAGCAATCAGCCCCAGCATTTT

V: TRBV6-5
J: TRBJ2-3
length: 14
D: NA
CDR3: CASRPTGAPNTQYF
DNA: TGTGCCAGCAGGCCGACTGGGGCTCCAAATACGCAGTATTTT

V: TRBV6-5
J: TRBJ1-5
length: 14
D: TRBD1
CDR3: CASSPGQGAQPQHF
DNA: TGTGCCAGCAGTCCTGGACAGGGGGCTCAGCCCCAGCATTTT

V: TRBV14
J: TRBJ2-1
length: 14
D: TRBD2
CDR3: CASSQAGGRNEQFF
DNA: TGTGCCAGCAGCCAAGCGGGAGGGCGGAATGAGCAGTTCTTC

V: TRBV27
J: TRBJ2-5
length: 14
D: TRBD1
CDR3: CASSFAGGGETQYF
DNA: TGTGCCAGCAGTTTTGCAGGGGGCGGGGAGACCCAGTACTTC

V: TRBV13
J: TRBJ1-4
length: 17
D: TRBD1
CDR3: CASSTPGQGQRDEKLFF
DNA: TGTGCCAGCAGTACCCCCGGACAGGGCCAAAGGGATGAAAAACTGTTTTTT

V: TRBV5-1
J: TRBJ1-1
length: 13
D: NA
CDR3: CASSFGEGVEPFF
DNA: TGCGCCAGCAGCTTCGGGGAGGGGGTCGAGCCTTTCTTT

V: TRBV6-1
J: TRBJ1-1
length: 16
D: NA
CDR3: CASSAENGGAGTEDFF
DNA: TGTGCCAGCAGTGCGGAGAACGGGGGGGCGGGGACTGAAGATTTCTTT

V: TRBV2
J: TRBJ2-5
length: 15
D: TRBD2
CDR3: CASSGTSGYQETQYF
DNA: TGTGCCAGCAGCGGGACTAGCGGGTACCAAGAGACCCAGTACTTC

V: TRBV6-5
J: TRBJ1-1
length: 15
D: TRBD1
CDR3: CASSYSGQGGTEAFF
DNA: TGTGCCAGCAGTTACTCAGGGCAGGGGGGCACTGAAGCTTTCTTT

V: TRBV2
J: TRBJ2-1
length: 15
D: NA
CDR3: CASSSRGSSYNEQFF
DNA: TGTGCCAGCAGTTCCCGGGGGAGCTCCTACAATGAGCAGTTCTTC

V: TRBV5-1
J: TRBJ1-4
length: 18
D: TRBD1
CDR3: CASSSYLGQGATNEKLFF
DNA: TGCGCCAGCAGCTCCTACCTAGGACAGGGGGCCACAAATGAAAAACTGTTTTTT

V: TRBV5-1
J: TRBJ1-1
length: 14
D: TRBD1
CDR3: CASSFTGTGTEAFF
DNA: TGCGCCAGCAGCTTCACCGGGACAGGGACTGAAGCTTTCTTT

V: TRBV11-2
J: TRBJ2-7
length: 16
D: TRBD1
CDR3: CASSLDLRTGDYEQYF
DNA: TGTGCCAGCAGCTTAGATCTTAGGACAGGGGACTACGAGCAGTACTTC

V: TRBV5-1
J: TRBJ2-5
length: 13
D: NA
CDR3: CASSPASRETQYF
DNA: TGCGCCAGCAGCCCGGCTAGCAGGGAGACCCAGTACTTC

V: TRBV27
J: TRBJ2-1
length: 15
D: NA
CDR3: CASSLRGIGEDEQFF
DNA: TGTGCCAGCAGTTTACGGGGTATTGGCGAGGATGAGCAGTTCTTC

V: TRBV6-1
J: TRBJ2-5
length: 15
D: TRBD1
CDR3: CASRGDSLGSGAQYF
DNA: TGTGCCAGCAGGGGGGACAGCCTTGGGTCAGGGGCCCAGTACTTC

V: TRBV11-3
J: TRBJ1-1
length: 14
D: NA
CDR3: CASSPGGRNTEAFF
DNA: TGTGCCAGCAGCCCCGGGGGTAGGAACACTGAAGCTTTCTTT

V: TRBV4-2
J: TRBJ1-1
length: 15
D: TRBD1
CDR3: CASSGQGAIETEAFF
DNA: TGTGCCAGCAGCGGGCAGGGGGCAATTGAGACTGAAGCTTTCTTT

V: TRBV6-1
J: TRBJ2-3
length: 15
D: TRBD1
CDR3: CASTRTGLSTDTQYF
DNA: TGTGCCAGCACCCGGACAGGGCTTAGCACAGATACGCAGTATTTT

V: TRBV9
J: TRBJ1-2
length: 14
D: TRBD1
CDR3: CASGDRGDRVGYTF
DNA: TGTGCCAGCGGAGACCGAGGGGACAGGGTCGGCTACACCTTC

V: TRBV29-1
J: TRBJ1-6
length: 12
D: TRBD1
CDR3: CSAGTVNSPLHF
DNA: TGCAGCGCCGGGACAGTGAATTCACCCCTCCACTTT

V: TRBV4-1
J: TRBJ1-2
length: 17
D: NA
CDR3: CASSQVIQQREYYGYTF
DNA: TGCGCCAGCAGCCAAGTAATCCAACAGCGGGAATACTATGGCTACACCTTC

V: TRBV5-1
J: TRBJ1-2
length: 13
D: NA
CDR3: CASSFDSSYGYTF
DNA: TGCGCCAGCAGCTTCGACAGTTCCTATGGCTACACCTTC

V: TRBV6-5
J: TRBJ1-4
length: 15
D: TRBD1
CDR3: CASSLRTGAAQKLFF
DNA: TGTGCCAGCAGCTTAAGGACAGGGGCTGCACAAAAACTGTTTTTT

V: TRBV9
J: TRBJ1-2
length: 14
D: NA
CDR3: CASSQQGDGYGYTF
DNA: TGTGCCAGCAGCCAACAGGGAGATGGCTATGGCTACACCTTC